These T cell receptor beta chains were read from a single sample in a study of tumor-infiltrating lymphocytes in primary liver carcinoma. TCRdb redid the calling of the multiplex PCR reads with MiXCR, one entry per CDR3 protein. The sample shows roughly 120,000 distinct CDR3 sequences, 55% to 65% of them seen only once. Sequencing used liver tumor tissue from sampling region 1. These receptors originate from a woman aged 60 to 75 with primary liver carcinoma and hepatitis B virus infection. Both conserved end residues are part of each CDR3. D genes are given only for firm matches. The size of a clone is reported for some rows only, either as once, few or many, or as a class for expanded clones.

abundance: .; v_gene: TRBV6-6; d_gene: .; j_gene: TRBJ2-3; CDR3nt: TGTGCCAGCATTTCAGGGCCGGAGACGCAGTATTTT; CDR3aa: CASISGPETQYF
abundance: .; v_gene: TRBV4-1; d_gene: .; j_gene: TRBJ1-4; CDR3nt: TGCGCCAGCAGTCAAGATCTCTATAGGTCTAATGAAAGTCTGTTTTTT; CDR3aa: CASSQDLYRSNESLFF
abundance: .; v_gene: TRBV14; d_gene: .; j_gene: TRBJ1-1; CDR3nt: TGTGCCAGCAGCCCGCAGACGAACACTGAAGCTTTCTTT; CDR3aa: CASSPQTNTEAFF
abundance: .; v_gene: TRBV6-5; d_gene: .; j_gene: TRBJ1-2; CDR3nt: TGTGCCAGTAGCGCGGCGGCGGGAGGGATGAACTATGGCTACACCTTC; CDR3aa: CASSAAAGGMNYGYTF
abundance: .; v_gene: TRBV28; d_gene: .; j_gene: TRBJ2-3; CDR3nt: TGTGCCAGCAGCCGATGTGACAAGACAGATACGCAGTATTTT; CDR3aa: CASSRCDKTDTQYF
abundance: .; v_gene: TRBV5-5; d_gene: .; j_gene: TRBJ2-5; CDR3nt: TGTGCCAGCAGCTTGCAGACACAAGATACCCAGTACTTC; CDR3aa: CASSLQTQDTQYF
abundance: once; v_gene: TRBV11-2; d_gene: .; j_gene: TRBJ1-2; CDR3nt: TGTGTCAGCGGCGCCAAAGCGGGGTATGGCTACACCTTC; CDR3aa: CVSGAKAGYGYTF
abundance: .; v_gene: TRBV6-6; d_gene: .; j_gene: TRBJ2-1; CDR3nt: TGTGCCAGCAGTGGACAGTTCGCAGGGAATGAGCAGTTCTTC; CDR3aa: CASSGQFAGNEQFF
abundance: few; v_gene: TRBV28; d_gene: .; j_gene: TRBJ2-5; CDR3nt: TGTGCCAGCAGTTTATTGGCAGGTTCGGGACGCGGGGCCCAGTACTTC; CDR3aa: CASSLLAGSGRGAQYF
abundance: .; v_gene: TRBV11-2; d_gene: .; j_gene: TRBJ2-1; CDR3nt: TGTGCCAGCAGCCTTAGGCCAACGGAGTCGGTTGAGCAGTTCTTC; CDR3aa: CASSLRPTESVEQFF
abundance: .; v_gene: TRBV11-2; d_gene: .; j_gene: TRBJ2-7; CDR3nt: TGTGCCAGCGACCACCTGGACAGCCCCTACGAGCAGTACTTC; CDR3aa: CASDHLDSPYEQYF
abundance: few; v_gene: TRBV28; d_gene: .; j_gene: TRBJ2-5; CDR3nt: TGTGCCAGCAGTTTAGGAGGTTGGGAGACCCAGTACTTC; CDR3aa: CASSLGGWETQYF
abundance: .; v_gene: TRBV11-3; d_gene: .; j_gene: TRBJ2-2; CDR3nt: TGTACCAGCAGGGGAACTAGGGCGACCGGGAAGCCGTTTTTT; CDR3aa: CTSRGTRATGKPFF
abundance: .; v_gene: TRBV11-2; d_gene: .; j_gene: TRBJ2-3; CDR3nt: TGTGCCTGCAGCTTAAGTTTTGGGGGGTTCGATACGCAGTACTTT; CDR3aa: CACSLSFGGFDTQYF
abundance: .; v_gene: TRBV11-2; d_gene: TRBD2; j_gene: TRBJ2-2; CDR3nt: TGTGCCAGCAGCCCCTGGACTAGCGGGAGAGGGACCGCGGAGCTGTTTTTT; CDR3aa: CASSPWTSGRGTAELFF
abundance: .; v_gene: TRBV7-9; d_gene: .; j_gene: TRBJ2-3; CDR3nt: TGTGCCAGCAGCACAACAGATCTAGGGAGCACAGATACGCAGTATTTT; CDR3aa: CASSTTDLGSTDTQYF
abundance: few; v_gene: TRBV10-3; d_gene: .; j_gene: TRBJ2-7; CDR3nt: TGTGCCATCAGTGGAGGGGCGGACACTTCGTCCTACGAGCAGTACTTC; CDR3aa: CAISGGADTSSYEQYF
abundance: .; v_gene: TRBV11-2; d_gene: .; j_gene: TRBJ2-2; CDR3nt: TGTGCTAGCAGCTTCGGCGAAACCGGGGAGCTGTTTTTT; CDR3aa: CASSFGETGELFF
abundance: .; v_gene: TRBV11-2; d_gene: .; j_gene: TRBJ2-1; CDR3nt: TGTGCCAGCAGCTTAGCGTCTCGCTCTTACAATGAGCAGTTCTTC; CDR3aa: CASSLASRSYNEQFF
abundance: .; v_gene: TRBV29-1; d_gene: .; j_gene: TRBJ2-1; CDR3nt: TGCAGCGTTGAGCCCAACGGGAGTTTGAATGAGCAGCTCTTC; CDR3aa: CSVEPNGSLNEQLF
abundance: .; v_gene: TRBV28; d_gene: TRBD1; j_gene: TRBJ2-3; CDR3nt: TGTGCCAGCAGCAAAAGGGGGACAGCCACAGATACGCAGTATTTT; CDR3aa: CASSKRGTATDTQYF
abundance: .; v_gene: TRBV29-1; d_gene: .; j_gene: TRBJ1-1; CDR3nt: TGCAGCGTTATCGGGAACACTGAAGCTTTCTTT; CDR3aa: CSVIGNTEAFF
abundance: few; v_gene: TRBV5-1; d_gene: .; j_gene: TRBJ2-5; CDR3nt: TGCGCCAGCAGCTTGTTCGGGAACCAAGAGACCCAGTACTTC; CDR3aa: CASSLFGNQETQYF
abundance: .; v_gene: TRBV11-2; d_gene: TRBD1; j_gene: TRBJ2-1; CDR3nt: TGTGCCAGCAGCTTTGTTCTCACAGGGGAGACCTTC; CDR3aa: CASSFVLTGETF
abundance: few; v_gene: TRBV28; d_gene: .; j_gene: TRBJ2-5; CDR3nt: TGTGCCAGCCGTTTAGGGGGGGGGTCCGTAAAGACCCAGTACTTC; CDR3aa: CASRLGGGSVKTQYF
abundance: few; v_gene: TRBV5-4; d_gene: TRBD2; j_gene: TRBJ2-5; CDR3nt: TGTGCCAGCAGCTTGGGACTAGCGGGAGGCTGGGAGACCCAGTACTTC; CDR3aa: CASSLGLAGGWETQYF
abundance: .; v_gene: TRBV11-1; d_gene: TRBD1; j_gene: TRBJ2-3; CDR3nt: TGTGCCAGCAGCTTTAGGGGACAGGGATCCACAGATACGCAATATTTT; CDR3aa: CASSFRGQGSTDTQYF
abundance: .; v_gene: TRBV28; d_gene: TRBD2; j_gene: TRBJ2-3; CDR3nt: TGTGCCAGCAGTGGCCGGGACTATCTGAGTCCCACAGATACGCAGTATTTT; CDR3aa: CASSGRDYLSPTDTQYF
abundance: .; v_gene: TRBV6-5; d_gene: TRBD1; j_gene: TRBJ1-1; CDR3nt: TGTGCCAGCAGTTACCTCGGAGGGGGCACTAAAGCTTTCTTT; CDR3aa: CASSYLGGGTKAFF
abundance: once; v_gene: TRBV4-1; d_gene: .; j_gene: TRBJ2-5; CDR3nt: TGCGCCAGCAACCAAGGGCTCCGGTCCGCAGGGACCCAGTACTTC; CDR3aa: CASNQGLRSAGTQYF
abundance: few; v_gene: TRBV7-8; d_gene: .; j_gene: TRBJ2-5; CDR3nt: TGTGCCAGCAGCTTAGCCCAGGGGACCCAAGAGACCCAGTACTTC; CDR3aa: CASSLAQGTQETQYF
abundance: .; v_gene: TRBV28; d_gene: .; j_gene: TRBJ2-2; CDR3nt: TGTGCCAGCAGTTTAGATAGGGGGTCCAACACCGGGGAGCTGTTTTTT; CDR3aa: CASSLDRGSNTGELFF
abundance: few; v_gene: TRBV19; d_gene: TRBD1; j_gene: TRBJ2-7; CDR3nt: TGTGCCAGTTCGGACAGGGACCAAGGCGAGCAGTACTTC; CDR3aa: CASSDRDQGEQYF
abundance: .; v_gene: TRBV7-9; d_gene: TRBD2; j_gene: TRBJ2-2; CDR3nt: TGTGCCAGCAGCCCTGGGGCGGGGGGGCTGTTTTTT; CDR3aa: CASSPGAGGLFF
abundance: .; v_gene: TRBV11-3; d_gene: TRBD2; j_gene: TRBJ2-2; CDR3nt: TGTGCCAGCAGCGAGGGACTAGCGGGAGGGCAAAGGGCCGGTGAGCTGTTTTTT; CDR3aa: CASSEGLAGGQRAGELFF
abundance: .; v_gene: TRBV5-4; d_gene: .; j_gene: TRBJ1-2; CDR3nt: TGTGCCAGCAGCCCGGGCTCAGGACAAGGGAGCGGCGGCTACACCTTC; CDR3aa: CASSPGSGQGSGGYTF
abundance: .; v_gene: TRBV29-1; d_gene: .; j_gene: TRBJ1-5; CDR3nt: TGCAGCGTTTCAGGGGGCAATCAGCCCCAGCATTTT; CDR3aa: CSVSGGNQPQHF
abundance: .; v_gene: TRBV2; d_gene: .; j_gene: TRBJ1-1; CDR3nt: TGTGCCAGCAGTGAACCGGGGGGGGCTTTCTTT; CDR3aa: CASSEPGGAFF
abundance: once; v_gene: TRBV24-1; d_gene: .; j_gene: TRBJ2-6; CDR3nt: TGTGCCACCAGTGATTTGACTCGCGGGGTGGTAGGGGCCAACGTCCTGACTTTC; CDR3aa: CATSDLTRGVVGANVLTF
abundance: .; v_gene: TRBV14; d_gene: TRBD1; j_gene: TRBJ2-7; CDR3nt: TGTGCCAGCAGCCCGGGGACAGGGGGCTACCGGCAGTACTTC; CDR3aa: CASSPGTGGYRQYF
abundance: .; v_gene: TRBV24-1; d_gene: TRBD1; j_gene: TRBJ1-4; CDR3nt: TGTGCCACCAGTGAAACCGGACAGGGAGGAGAGGAAAAACTGTTTTTT; CDR3aa: CATSETGQGGEEKLFF
abundance: .; v_gene: TRBV11-2; d_gene: .; j_gene: TRBJ1-6; CDR3nt: TGTGCCAGCAGCTATATAGATGACCGTTCACCCCTCCACTTT; CDR3aa: CASSYIDDRSPLHF
abundance: .; v_gene: TRBV7-9; d_gene: .; j_gene: TRBJ2-5; CDR3nt: TGTGCCAGCAGTTCAGTGGTCGCGGGGTCAGAGACCCAGTACTTC; CDR3aa: CASSSVVAGSETQYF
abundance: .; v_gene: TRBV11-1; d_gene: .; j_gene: TRBJ2-5; CDR3nt: TGTGCCAGCAGCTTCAGGGGTTCGGAGACCCAGTATTTC; CDR3aa: CASSFRGSETQYF
abundance: few; v_gene: TRBV28; d_gene: TRBD2; j_gene: TRBJ2-7; CDR3nt: TGTGCCAGCAGGGTCTTGGCTAGCGGGAGGACCTCCTACGAGCAGTACTTC; CDR3aa: CASRVLASGRTSYEQYF
abundance: once; v_gene: TRBV4-1; d_gene: TRBD2; j_gene: TRBJ2-2; CDR3nt: TGCGCCAGCAGCCAACGAGCGGGAGGGCCTCCCGGGGAACTGTTTTTT; CDR3aa: CASSQRAGGPPGELFF
abundance: few; v_gene: TRBV28; d_gene: .; j_gene: TRBJ2-2; CDR3nt: TGTGCCAGCACCCTGAACTACGAGGAGCTGTTTTTT; CDR3aa: CASTLNYEELFF
abundance: .; v_gene: TRBV10-1; d_gene: TRBD1; j_gene: TRBJ2-5; CDR3nt: TGCGCAAGCGGCCCCAGGGGGCTGGGGACCCAGTACTTC; CDR3aa: CASGPRGLGTQYF
abundance: .; v_gene: TRBV6-1; d_gene: .; j_gene: TRBJ2-1; CDR3nt: TGTGCCAGCGGTGCATTAGGGGGATTCAACAATGAGCAGTTCTTC; CDR3aa: CASGALGGFNNEQFF
abundance: many; v_gene: TRBV4-2; d_gene: .; j_gene: TRBJ2-7; CDR3nt: TGTGCCAGCAGCCAAGATCACCAGGGGCTTACCTACGAGCAGTACTTC; CDR3aa: CASSQDHQGLTYEQYF
abundance: .; v_gene: TRBV7-9; d_gene: TRBD2; j_gene: TRBJ2-1; CDR3nt: TGTGCCAGCAGCTCGCGAATTAGCGGGAGGTTAAATGGGCAGTTCTTC; CDR3aa: CASSSRISGRLNGQFF
abundance: many; v_gene: TRBV4-2; d_gene: .; j_gene: TRBJ1-4; CDR3nt: TGTGCCAGCAGCCTTTACGGGGGGGCAGTCGGAAAACTGTTTTTT; CDR3aa: CASSLYGGAVGKLFF
abundance: medium-sized; v_gene: TRBV11-2; d_gene: .; j_gene: TRBJ2-3; CDR3nt: TGTGCCAGCAGCACTCGTCCTTCCCCCACAGATACGCAGTATTTT; CDR3aa: CASSTRPSPTDTQYF
abundance: .; v_gene: TRBV28; d_gene: .; j_gene: TRBJ1-1; CDR3nt: TGTGCCAGCAGTTACTTGGAGGGGTTGGGGGAAGCTTTCTTT; CDR3aa: CASSYLEGLGEAFF
abundance: once; v_gene: TRBV29-1; d_gene: TRBD1; j_gene: TRBJ1-1; CDR3nt: TGCAGCGTTGCTGTGACAGGGATCACTGATGCTTTCTTT; CDR3aa: CSVAVTGITDAFF
abundance: .; v_gene: TRBV9; d_gene: .; j_gene: TRBJ2-1; CDR3nt: TGTGCCAGCTGCGTAGGCGTTGGGAGTGGGGGTTACAATGAGCAGTTCTTC; CDR3aa: CASCVGVGSGGYNEQFF
abundance: .; v_gene: TRBV7-8; d_gene: TRBD1; j_gene: TRBJ2-2; CDR3nt: TGTGCCAGCGGCTCCTCGACAGGGGTCCACACCGGGGAGCTGTTTTTT; CDR3aa: CASGSSTGVHTGELFF